This passage covers 26 T cell receptor beta chains from one sample sequenced in a study of cytotoxic CD8 clonotypes in ibrutinib-treated CLL. TCRdb keeps only in-frame clones here, not all; method: immunoSEQ multiplex PCR. The data show about 200,000 clones, roughly 65% seen once. Specimen: PBMCs, collected after 12 months of ibrutinib treatment. The receptors come from a human donor with chronic lymphocytic leukemia.

V gene TRBV5-4 combines with J gene TRBJ2-7; TRBD1 is a possible D gene (6 bases). Germline loops: CDR1 SGHNT, CDR2 YYREEE (reference sequence). The CDR3 extends over 15 amino acids. Trimming removed 0 bases from V and 3 bases from J, with 13 bases in between. The CDR3 spells CASSLEGQLRYEQYF. The CDR3 DNA reads TGTGCCAGCAGCTTGGAAGGACAGCTCCGCTACGAGCAGTACTTC.

The chain joins TRBV18 to TRBJ1-1; 7 nucleotides match TRBD1. Losses at the gene ends were 3 bases for V and 0 bases for J; bases not matched to a gene: 7. CDR1 KGHSH and CDR2 LQKENI come from the germline V gene. The CDR3 has 16 residues. The CDR3 nucleotides read TGTGCCAGCTCACCGTGGGCAGGGGGAGTGAACACTGAAGCTTTCTTT. This encodes CASSPWAGGVNTEAFF.

This chain joins TRBV19 and TRBJ2-6; D gene uncertain. CDR1 and CDR2 (germline): LNHDA, SQIVND (reference sequence). CDR3 size: 15 residues. V was shortened by 6 bases and J by 0 bases, with 9 bases between the two germline ends. CDR3 region: CASSYVDSGANVLTF. DNA of the CDR3: TGTGCCAGTAGCTATGTGGACTCTGGGGCCAACGTCCTGACTTTC.

The chain employs TRBV6-6 and TRBJ2-7; TRBD1 or TRBD2 may be the D gene (5 bases each). Germline CDR1 reads MNHNY; CDR2 reads SVGAGI (reference sequence). This CDR3 is 14 amino acids long. Trimming took off 8 bases at V and 7 bases at J, with 21 bases between the two ends. CDR3: CASLNGDGLSEQYF. The CDR3 DNA reads TGTGCCAGCCTCAACGGGGACGGCCTAAGTGAGCAGTACTTC.

The sample holds a few counts of this clone. The chain carries TRBV6-5 and TRBJ1-6, with D possibly matching TRBD1 (5 bases). CDR3 length equals 13 residues. Per the germline V gene, CDR1 is MNHEY and CDR2 is SVGAGI. V was pared by 10 bases and J by 7 bases, with 14 bases between. DNA for the CDR3: TGTGCCACCCGGGACGCAGGGAATTCACCCCTCCACTTT. Its translation is CATRDAGNSPLHF.

The J gene is TRBJ2-7, the V gene TRBV9, with 9 bases that match TRBD2. The CDR3 spans 16 residues. The germline V gene encodes CDR1 SGDLS and CDR2 YYNGEE. V shed 4 bases and J 2 bases; nucleotides not matched to a gene: 10. CDR3: CASSPSYSGSAYEQYF. The CDR3, as DNA: TGTGCCAGCAGCCCTAGCTATAGCGGGAGCGCCTACGAGCAGTACTTC.

The V call is TRBV7-3, the J call TRBJ2-1; no reliable D call. The CDR3 contains 12 residues. V was trimmed by 5 bases and J by 6 bases, leaving 8 bases between them. CDR1 is SGHTA, CDR2 FQGTGA, per germline. CDR3 sequence: CASSPLGNEQFF. The CDR3 bases are TGTGCCAGCAGCCCCTTGGGCAATGAGCAGTTCTTC.

This sequence joins TRBV7-9 and TRBJ2-7; no reliable D call. The CDR3 has 16 amino acids. The germline V gene has CDR1 SEHNR and CDR2 FQNEAQ (reference sequence). Trimming took 1 base from V and 3 from J, leaving 16 bases between them. CDR3 region: CASSLVVGQPRYEQYF. The DNA for the CDR3 is TGTGCCAGCAGCTTAGTGGTCGGTCAGCCTCGCTACGAGCAGTACTTC.

Comments on this clone: The same CDR3 can be traced to other DNA sequences in this sample. The rearrangement links TRBV9 to TRBJ1-2, with 9 positions matching TRBD1. This CDR3 has 13 amino acids. Germline trimming cut 5 bases from V and 5 bases from J; bases unmatched to any gene: 4. CDR1 and CDR2 (germline): SGDLS, YYNGEE. The CDR3 DNA reads TGTGCCAGCAGTCAGGGACAGGGATATGGCTACACCTTC. This gives the protein CASSQGQGYGYTF.

The chain employs TRBV6-6 and TRBJ1-2; D remains ambiguous. V lost 6 bases and J 5 bases, leaving 10 bases between the germline ends. Looked up from germline, CDR1 is MNHNY and CDR2 is SVGAGI (reference sequence). The CDR3 is made up of 12 amino acids. In DNA, the CDR3 is TGTGCCAGCAGCCGGACCGGGTATGGCTACACCTTC. Its protein product is CASSRTGYGYTF.

The chain has TRBV29-1 and TRBJ2-1; D might be TRBD2 (5 bases). The V end was cut by 6 bases, the J end by 9 bases, with 21 bases between. Germline V CDR1 and CDR2: SQVTM, ANQGSEA. There are 14 residues in the CDR3. CDR3 nucleotide sequence: TGCAGCGTCCGCAGCGGACCACTTGCAGGTGAGCAGTTCTTC. This encodes CSVRSGPLAGEQFF.

This chain links TRBV7-2 with TRBJ2-2, with a weak D call TRBD1 (6 bases). Between the trimmed V and J ends, which lost 1 base and 7 bases, there was a span of 10 bases. Germline assignment: CDR1 SGHTA and CDR2 FQGNSA. CDR3 length equals 14 residues. CDR3 bases: TGTGCCAGCAGCTTAGTACAGGGCAACGGGGAGCTGTTTTTT. Its translation is CASSLVQGNGELFF.

CDR3 loop: CASSYSGEQYF. As DNA, the CDR3 is TGTGCCAGCAGTTACTCGGGGGAGCAGTACTTC. V usage is TRBV6-5 and J usage is TRBJ2-7; no firm D call. The length of the CDR3 is 11 residues. Looked up from germline, CDR1 is MNHEY and CDR2 is SVGAGI. Trimming stripped 0 bases from V and 7 bases from J, with 4 bases between.

The chain combines TRBV2 with TRBJ2-3; a possible D gene is TRBD1 (5 bases). The CDR3 has 13 residues. V lost 5 bases, J lost 3 bases, and 9 bases lay in between. Looked up from germline, CDR1 is SNHLY and CDR2 is FYNNEI. The CDR3 DNA reads as TGTGCCAGCAGTCCCCAGGGAACAGATACGCAGTATTTT. Protein product: CASSPQGTDTQYF.

This clone has a handful of counts. J is TRBJ2-1 and V is TRBV15; weak D call: TRBD1 (5 bases). Trimming shortened V by 5 bases and J by 8 bases, and 16 bases separated the two germline ends. This CDR3 region has 14 residues. CDR1 is LNHNV and CDR2 is YYDKDF in the germline V gene (reference sequence). The CDR3 is CATSSRGWGYEQFF. The CDR3 region has the DNA TGTGCCACCAGCTCTAGAGGTTGGGGCTATGAGCAGTTCTTC.

This clone appeared a single time. The chain couples TRBV30 to TRBJ1-1; possibly TRBD1 for D (6 bases). The ends were cut back, 2 bases at V and 4 bases at J, with 11 bases in the middle. CDR3 length equals 13 residues. Germline V gene data show CDR1 as GTSNPN and CDR2 as SVGIG (reference sequence). This CDR3 is CAWSPQGGTEAFF. For the CDR3, the DNA is TGTGCCTGGAGTCCACAGGGTGGCACTGAAGCTTTCTTT.

The chain recombines TRBV4-1 with TRBJ1-1; D unresolved. Germline V gene lookup returns CDR1 MGHRA and CDR2 YSYEKL. The CDR3 has 15 amino acids. The V end was cut by 2 bases, the J end by 0 bases, with 10 bases between. CDR3 bases: TGCGCCAGCAGCCAAATTGGGTATATGAACACTGAAGCTTTCTTT. Amino acid sequence: CASSQIGYMNTEAFF.

Note on this clone: The same CDR3 can be traced to other DNA sequences in this sample. This sequence joins TRBV5-1 and TRBJ2-7, with D unclear. Trimming pared 2 bases from V and 0 bases from J, leaving 3 bases between. Germline V gene sequence: CDR1 SGHRS, CDR2 YFSETQ. The CDR3 consists of 12 residues. The CDR3 sequence: CASSLPSYEQYF. DNA of the CDR3: TGCGCCAGCAGCTTACCCTCCTACGAGCAGTACTTC. Variable domain in full (rest from reference TRBV5-1 and TRBJ2-7): KAGVTQTPRYLIKTRGQQVTLSCSPISGHRSVSWYQQTPGQGLQFLFEYFSETQRNKGNFPGRFSGRQFSNSRSEMNVSTLELGDSALYLCASSLPSYEQYFGPGTRLTVT.

This clone was counted between two and nine times. The chain joins TRBV30 to TRBJ1-5; perhaps TRBD1 as D (5 bases). Germline CDR1 reads GTSNPN; CDR2 reads SVGIG (reference sequence). This CDR3 has 17 residues. The V end was cut by 1 base, the J end by 2 bases, with 18 bases between. The CDR3 DNA reads TGTGCCTGGAGTGCCACTCAGGGTAACTTTCGCAATCAGCCCCAGCATTTT. Translation gives CAWSATQGNFRNQPQHF.

This chain connects TRBV9 to TRBJ1-2, with a tentative D call TRBD1 (5 bases). Trimming left V 0 bases short and J 4 bases short, with 16 bases between. The germline CDR1 and CDR2 sequences are SGDLS and YYNGEE. The CDR3 is made up of 16 amino acids. This chain's CDR3 is CASSVVPARAVYGYTF. Written as DNA, the CDR3 is TGTGCCAGCAGCGTAGTTCCGGCCAGGGCGGTCTATGGCTACACCTTC.

The table lists this clone with a few counts. J is TRBJ1-2 and V is TRBV15; D is perhaps TRBD1 (6 bases). Trimming took 5 bases from V and 8 from J, leaving 21 bases between them. This CDR3 region has 15 residues. CDR1 is LNHNV and CDR2 is YYDKDF in the germline V gene (reference sequence). In DNA form, the CDR3 reads TGTGCCACCAGCCGGATGACAGGCCGGTGGTTGGGCTACACCTTC. It is translated as CATSRMTGRWLGYTF.

The V call is TRBV28, the J call TRBJ2-7; D is tentatively TRBD1 or TRBD2 (5 bases each). V gave up 5 bases and J gave up 0 bases, with 14 bases separating them. Germline loops: CDR1 MDHEN, CDR2 SYDVKM. The CDR3 extends over 15 amino acids. CDR3 in amino acids: CASSGWDASSYEQYF. In DNA, the CDR3 is TGTGCCAGCAGTGGATGGGACGCGAGCTCCTACGAGCAGTACTTC.

The chain joins TRBV11-2 to TRBJ2-3; TRBD2 matches 12 bases. Losses at the gene ends were 1 base for V and 4 bases for J; bases not matched to a gene: 6. CDR1 SGHAT and CDR2 FQNNGV come from the germline V gene. The CDR3 spans 17 residues. The CDR3 region has the DNA TGTGCCAGCAGCTTAGTGGCTAGCGGGGGGGAAGCAGATACGCAGTATTTT. Amino acid sequence: CASSLVASGGEADTQYF.

The V gene is TRBV14, the J gene TRBJ2-3; tentative D call: TRBD1 (7 bases). This CDR3 is 15 amino acids long. The V gene lost 0 bases and the J gene lost 5 bases, with 12 bases spanning the gap. Germline V gives CDR1 SGHDN, CDR2 FVKESK. DNA for the CDR3: TGTGCCAGCAGCCAAGACAGGGGGGCGGTAGATACGCAGTATTTT. Protein: CASSQDRGAVDTQYF. Complete variable domain (other parts from reference TRBV14 and TRBJ2-3): EAGVTQFPSHSVIEKGQTVTLRCDPISGHDNLYWYRRVMGKEIKFLLHFVKESKQDESGMPNNRFLAERTGGTYSTLKVQPAELEDSGVYFCASSQDRGAVDTQYFGPGTRLTVL.

The chain recombines TRBV30 with TRBJ2-5; 8 nucleotides line up with TRBD2. V lost 4 bases and J lost 2; bases outside the gene matches: 6. This CDR3 spans 14 amino acids. The germline CDR1 and CDR2 sequences are GTSNPN and SVGIG (reference sequence). The CDR3 coding sequence is TGTGCCTGGAATTCCATAGCGGGGCAAGAGACCCAGTACTTC. As protein: CAWNSIAGQETQYF. Based on the CDR3 plus reference TRBV30 and TRBJ2-5, the full variable domain is SQTIHQWPATLVQPVGSPLSLECTVEGTSNPNLYWYRQAAGRGLQLLFYSVGIGQISSEVPQNLSASRPQDRQFILSSKKLLLSDSGFYLCAWNSIAGQETQYFGPGTRLLVL.

This clone was seen a handful of times. The chain carries TRBV19 and TRBJ1-5, with D perhaps TRBD1 (5 bases). Germline CDR1 is LNHDA and CDR2 is SQIVND (reference sequence). V was pared by 9 bases and J by 7 bases, with 13 bases between. The CDR3 is 12 residues long. The DNA for the CDR3 is TGTGCCAGCAGGCTGGGGGGGCAGCCCCAGCATTTT. Residues: CASRLGGQPQHF.